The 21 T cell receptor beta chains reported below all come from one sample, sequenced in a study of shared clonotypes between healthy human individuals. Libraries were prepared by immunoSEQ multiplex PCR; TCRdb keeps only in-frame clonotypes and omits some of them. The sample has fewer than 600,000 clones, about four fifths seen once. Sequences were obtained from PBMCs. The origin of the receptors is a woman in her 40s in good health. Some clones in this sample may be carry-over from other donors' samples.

CDR3: CAIRPDLLRDRVLGELFF. For the CDR3, the DNA is TGTGCCATCCGCCCGGACCTTTTAAGGGATCGGGTGCTTGGGGAGCTGTTTTTT. The gene calls are TRBV10-3 and TRBJ2-2; D remains ambiguous. Germline V gene data show CDR1 as ENHRY and CDR2 as SYGVKD. Deletions cut 8 bases from V and 8 bases from J, with 30 bases between. This CDR3 contains 18 residues.

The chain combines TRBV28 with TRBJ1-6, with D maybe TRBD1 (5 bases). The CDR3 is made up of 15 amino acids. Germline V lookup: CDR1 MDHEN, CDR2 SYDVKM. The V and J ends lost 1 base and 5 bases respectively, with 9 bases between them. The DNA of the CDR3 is TGTGCCAGCAGTTTATTCCAGGGTAATAATTCACCCCTCCACTTT. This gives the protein CASSLFQGNNSPLHF.

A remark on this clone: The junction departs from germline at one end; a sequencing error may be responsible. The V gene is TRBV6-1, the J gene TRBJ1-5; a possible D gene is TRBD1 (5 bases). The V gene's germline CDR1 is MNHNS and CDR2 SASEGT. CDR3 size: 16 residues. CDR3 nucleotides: TGCGCCAGCAGTGAATTGGGGGGTTATAGCAATCAGCCCCAGCATTTT. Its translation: CASSELGGYSNQPQHF.

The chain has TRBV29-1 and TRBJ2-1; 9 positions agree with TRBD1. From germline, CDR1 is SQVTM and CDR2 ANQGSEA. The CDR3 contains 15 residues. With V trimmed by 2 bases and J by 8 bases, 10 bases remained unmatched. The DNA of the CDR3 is TGCAGCGTTGAAAAACCGGGACAGGGACGGGATGAGCAGTTCTTC. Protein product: CSVEKPGQGRDEQFF.

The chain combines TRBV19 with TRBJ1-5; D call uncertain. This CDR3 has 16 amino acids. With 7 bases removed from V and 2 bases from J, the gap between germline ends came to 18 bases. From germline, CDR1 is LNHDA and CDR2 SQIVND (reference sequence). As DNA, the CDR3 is TGTGCCAGTACCCCTCGAGGTATCGGGGGCAATCAGCCCCAGCATTTT. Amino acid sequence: CASTPRGIGGNQPQHF. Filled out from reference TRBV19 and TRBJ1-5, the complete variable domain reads DGGITQSPKYLFRKEGQNVTLSCEQNLNHDAMYWYRQDPGQGLRLIYYSQIVNDFQKGDIAEGYSVSREKKESFPLTVTSAQKNPTAFYLCASTPRGIGGNQPQHFGDGTRLSIL.

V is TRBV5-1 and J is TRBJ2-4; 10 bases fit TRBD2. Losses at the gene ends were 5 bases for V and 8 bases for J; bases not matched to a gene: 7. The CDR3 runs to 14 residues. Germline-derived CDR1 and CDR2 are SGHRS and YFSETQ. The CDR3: CASSLPSGSDIQYF. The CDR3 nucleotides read TGCGCCAGCAGTTTGCCTAGCGGGAGTGACATTCAGTACTTC. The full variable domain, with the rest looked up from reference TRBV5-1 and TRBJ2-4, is KAGVTQTPRYLIKTRGQQVTLSCSPISGHRSVSWYQQTPGQGLQFLFEYFSETQRNKGNFPGRFSGRQFSNSRSEMNVSTLELGDSALYLCASSLPSGSDIQYFGAGTRLSVL.

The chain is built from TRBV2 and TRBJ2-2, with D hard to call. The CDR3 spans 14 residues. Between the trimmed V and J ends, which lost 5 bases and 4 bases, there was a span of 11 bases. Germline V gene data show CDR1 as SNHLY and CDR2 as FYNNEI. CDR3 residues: CASSRETVTGELFF. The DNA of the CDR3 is TGTGCCAGCAGTCGTGAAACAGTCACCGGGGAGCTGTTTTTT. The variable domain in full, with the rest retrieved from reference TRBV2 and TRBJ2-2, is EPEVTQTPSHQVTQMGQEVILRCVPISNHLYFYWYRQILGQKVEFLVSFYNNEISEKSEIFDDQFSVERPDGSNFTLKIRSTKLEDSAMYFCASSRETVTGELFFGEGSRLTVL.

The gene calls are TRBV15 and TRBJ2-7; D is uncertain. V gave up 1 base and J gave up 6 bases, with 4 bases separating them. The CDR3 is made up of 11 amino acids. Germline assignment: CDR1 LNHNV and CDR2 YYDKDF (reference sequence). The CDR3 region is CATSRGSEQYF. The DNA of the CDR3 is TGTGCCACCAGCAGAGGATCCGAGCAGTACTTC.

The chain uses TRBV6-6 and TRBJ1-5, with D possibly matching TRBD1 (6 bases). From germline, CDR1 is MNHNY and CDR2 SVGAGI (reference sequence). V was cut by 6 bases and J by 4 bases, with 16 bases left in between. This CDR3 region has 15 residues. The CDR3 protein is CASRQQGGINQPQHF. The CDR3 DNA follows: TGTGCCAGCAGACAACAGGGTGGGATTAATCAGCCCCAGCATTTT.

In nucleotides, the CDR3 is TGCGCCAGCAGCCCCGGAGGGGTAGAGCCCAATCAGCCCCAGCATTTT. Translated: CASSPGGVEPNQPQHF. The J gene is TRBJ1-5, the V gene TRBV5-1, with D perhaps matching TRBD1 (5 bases). This CDR3 contains 16 residues. In germline, CDR1 is SGHRS, CDR2 YFSETQ. V shed 4 bases and J shed 3 bases, with 17 bases lying between them.

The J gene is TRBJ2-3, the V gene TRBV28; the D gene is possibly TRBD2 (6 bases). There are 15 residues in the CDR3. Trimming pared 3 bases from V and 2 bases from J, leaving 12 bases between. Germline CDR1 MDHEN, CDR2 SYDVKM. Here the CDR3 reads CASSLEGKNTDTQYF. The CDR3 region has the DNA TGTGCCAGCAGTTTGGAGGGGAAGAACACAGATACGCAGTATTTT.

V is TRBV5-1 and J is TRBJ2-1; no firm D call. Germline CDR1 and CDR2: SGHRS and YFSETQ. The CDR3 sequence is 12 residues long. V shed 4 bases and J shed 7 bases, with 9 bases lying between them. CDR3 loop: CASSQDVNEQFF. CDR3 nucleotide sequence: TGCGCCAGCAGCCAGGACGTTAATGAGCAGTTCTTC.

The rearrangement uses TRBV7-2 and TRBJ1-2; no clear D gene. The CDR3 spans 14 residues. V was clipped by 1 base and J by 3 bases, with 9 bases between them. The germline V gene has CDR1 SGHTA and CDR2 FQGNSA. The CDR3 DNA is TGTGCCAGCAGCTTAGGAACAGATTACTATGGCTACACCTTC. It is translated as CASSLGTDYYGYTF.

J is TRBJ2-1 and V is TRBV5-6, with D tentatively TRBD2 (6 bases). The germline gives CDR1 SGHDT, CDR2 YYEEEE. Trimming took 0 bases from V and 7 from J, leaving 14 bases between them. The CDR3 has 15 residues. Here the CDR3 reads CASSLGQGGGNEQFF. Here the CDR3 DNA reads TGTGCCAGCAGCTTGGGTCAGGGTGGGGGGAATGAGCAGTTCTTC.

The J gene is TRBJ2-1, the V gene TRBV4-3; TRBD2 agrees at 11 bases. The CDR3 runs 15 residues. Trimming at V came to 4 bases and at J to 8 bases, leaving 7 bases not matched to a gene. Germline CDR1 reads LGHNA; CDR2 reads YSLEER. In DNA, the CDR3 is TGCGCCAGCAGCCCCCGACTAGCGGGACGGGATGAGCAGTTCTTC. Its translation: CASSPRLAGRDEQFF.

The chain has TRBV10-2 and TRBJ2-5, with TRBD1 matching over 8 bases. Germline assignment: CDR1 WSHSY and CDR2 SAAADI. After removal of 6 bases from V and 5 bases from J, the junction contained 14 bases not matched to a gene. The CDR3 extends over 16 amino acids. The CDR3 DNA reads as TGCGCCAGCAGCGAGAGATCTCAGGGGGCTCGGGAGACCCAGTACTTC. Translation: CASSERSQGARETQYF.

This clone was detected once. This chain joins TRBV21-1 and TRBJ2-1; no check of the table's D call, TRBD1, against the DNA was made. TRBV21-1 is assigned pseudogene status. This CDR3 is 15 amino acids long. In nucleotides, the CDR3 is TGTGCCAGCAGCAAGGGGCACCCCTATTACAATGAGCAGTTCTTC. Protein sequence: CASSKGHPYYNEQFF.

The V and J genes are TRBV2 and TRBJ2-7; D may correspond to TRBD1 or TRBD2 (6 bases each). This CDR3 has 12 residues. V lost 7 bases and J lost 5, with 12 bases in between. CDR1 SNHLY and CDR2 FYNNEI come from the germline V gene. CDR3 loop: CASKGGQDEQYF. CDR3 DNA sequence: TGTGCCAGCAAAGGGGGGCAAGACGAGCAGTACTTC.

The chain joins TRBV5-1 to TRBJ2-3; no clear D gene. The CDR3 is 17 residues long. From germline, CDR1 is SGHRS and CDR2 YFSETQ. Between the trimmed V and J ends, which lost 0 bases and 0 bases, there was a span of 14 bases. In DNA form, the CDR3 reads TGCGCCAGCAGCTTGGCCTTCAGTCCCGGTAGCACAGATACGCAGTATTTT. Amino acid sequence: CASSLAFSPGSTDTQYF.

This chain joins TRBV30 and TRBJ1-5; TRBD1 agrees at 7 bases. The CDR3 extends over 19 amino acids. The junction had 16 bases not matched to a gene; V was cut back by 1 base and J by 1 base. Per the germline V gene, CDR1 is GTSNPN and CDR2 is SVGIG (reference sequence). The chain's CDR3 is CAWSDLGQGVAASNQPQHF. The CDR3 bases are TGTGCCTGGAGTGACCTCGGCCAGGGGGTTGCGGCAAGCAATCAGCCCCAGCATTTT.

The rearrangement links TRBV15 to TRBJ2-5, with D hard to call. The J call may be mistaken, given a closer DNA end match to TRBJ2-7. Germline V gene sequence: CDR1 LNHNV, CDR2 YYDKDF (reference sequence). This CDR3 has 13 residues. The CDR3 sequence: CATSREGTYEQYF. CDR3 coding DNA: TGTGCCACCAGCAGAGAGGGAACCTACGAGCAGTACTTC.